The 20 T cell receptor beta chains presented below share a single source sample, sequenced in a study of T cells expressing NK-cell markers. TCRdb re-called the 5' RACE reads, yielding one record per CDR3 amino acid sequence without DNA. The table for this sample gives about 15,000 distinct CDR3 sequences. The sample taken for sequencing was blood T cells: a sorted CD56 or NKG2C T cell subset, CD4+ or CD8+ T cells, or bulk PBMC T cells (not recorded which). Every receptor here comes from a man aged 18-75 years in good health.

J is TRBJ2-1 and V is TRBV3-1; TCRdb's D call, TRBD2, is unchecked because there is no DNA. Germline CDR1 LGHDT, CDR2 YNNKEL (reference sequence). This CDR3 region has 16 residues. The CDR3 reads CASSQVVGTSVHEQFF.

The J gene is TRBJ2-4, the V gene TRBV5-1; as DNA is missing, the TRBD1 call by TCRdb cannot be tested. CDR3 length: 15 amino acids. Germline V gene lookup returns CDR1 SGHRS and CDR2 YFSETQ. The CDR3 loop is CASSLEGQPSDIQYF.

CDR3 in amino acids: CASISGQPFSYEQYF. The genes are TRBV21-1 and TRBJ2-7; TCRdb calls TRBD1, which cannot be checked without DNA. TRBV21-1 is a recognized pseudogene. This CDR3 comprises 15 residues.

This chain uses TRBV11-2 with TRBJ2-1; TCRdb indicates TRBD1, and absent DNA this call remains unverified. This CDR3 is 19 amino acids long. Germline V gives CDR1 SGHAT, CDR2 FQNNGV. The CDR3 is CASSQAGIGRQGKMNEQFF.

The chain recombines TRBV7-9 with TRBJ1-2. Germline values: CDR1 SEHNR, CDR2 FQNEAQ (reference sequence). This CDR3 is built from 14 residues. CDR3 region: CASSYTGTAGGYTF.

The V and J genes are TRBV6-1 and TRBJ1-3; the TCRdb call, TRBD1, lacks DNA for checking. CDR3 length: 15 residues. The germline CDR1 and CDR2 sequences are MNHNS and SASEGT. The CDR3 sequence: CASRGEEGPGNTIYF.

V gene TRBV4-2 combines with J gene TRBJ2-7; the TCRdb D gene call, TRBD1, has no DNA to confirm it. This CDR3 region has 15 residues. The germline CDR1 and CDR2 sequences are LGHNA and YNFKEQ. The CDR3 region is CASSQEWTGGYEQYF.

The chain couples TRBV20-1 to TRBJ2-1; checking the TCRdb D call of TRBD2 is not possible without DNA. The CDR3 consists of 14 residues. Germline CDR1 and CDR2: DFQATT and SNEGSKA (reference sequence). The chain's CDR3 is CSARPAVRVNEQFF.

The chain combines TRBV6-5 with TRBJ1-4. CDR1 and CDR2 (germline): MNHEY, SVGAGI. The CDR3 loop spans 15 amino acids. This CDR3 is CASSYSSAEGEKLFF.

The CDR3 sequence is CASSPLAGGLNEQFF. The chain uses TRBV27 and TRBJ2-1; the D gene TCRdb calls, TRBD2, cannot be checked with no DNA. Germline V gene sequence: CDR1 MNHEY, CDR2 SMNVEV (reference sequence). CDR3 size: 15 residues.

The chain's CDR3 is CASSLVPGGARGTGANVLTF. This chain links TRBV5-1 with TRBJ2-6; TCRdb picks TRBD2, but there is no DNA to check that call. Germline V CDR1 and CDR2: SGHRS, YFSETQ. The CDR3 runs to 20 residues.

This sequence joins TRBV15 and TRBJ2-3. The CDR3 consists of 16 residues. Germline V lookup: CDR1 LNHNV, CDR2 YYDKDF (reference sequence). This CDR3 is CATSREGSVGTDTQYF.

The J gene is TRBJ2-2, the V gene TRBV30; TCRdb proposes TRBD1, but this gene call is untestable without DNA. The CDR3 is made up of 16 amino acids. Germline V gene data show CDR1 as GTSNPN and CDR2 as SVGIG (reference sequence). This CDR3 is CAWKGGMGAKSGELFF.

The rearrangement links TRBV20-1 to TRBJ1-1; TCRdb lists TRBD1, though no DNA is available to test this call. The CDR3 runs to 14 residues. Germline loops: CDR1 DFQATT, CDR2 SNEGSKA (reference sequence). The CDR3 loop reads CSARMTGLDTEAFF.

V usage is TRBV12-3 or TRBV12-4 and J usage is TRBJ1-2; TCRdb's D call of TRBD1 is untestable without DNA. The CDR3 runs to 15 residues. The CDR3 loop is CASRTGQGIGYGYTF.

The chain joins TRBV12-3 or TRBV12-4 to TRBJ2-2. This CDR3 comprises 13 residues. The CDR3 here is CASSWGNTGELFF.

The V call is TRBV20-1, the J call TRBJ2-1; TCRdb outputs TRBD2, but without DNA this stays unchecked. Germline CDR1 is DFQATT and CDR2 is SNEGSKA (reference sequence). CDR3 length: 14 amino acids. The CDR3 protein is CSAGTSGGGHEQFF.

V and J are TRBV7-9 and TRBJ2-1; TCRdb lists TRBD2, though no DNA is available to test this call. Germline V gives CDR1 SEHNR, CDR2 FQNEAQ (reference sequence). The CDR3 is 15 amino acids. CDR3 residues: CASSPSGGFNNEQFF. Combining the CDR3 with reference TRBV7-9 and TRBJ2-1 gives the whole variable domain DTGVSQNPRHKITKRGQNVTFRCDPISEHNRLYWYRQTLGQGPEFLTYFQNEAQLEKSRLLSDRFSAERPKGSFSTLEIQRTEQGDSAMYLCASSPSGGFNNEQFFGPGTRLTVL.

The chain couples TRBV14 to TRBJ1-5. This CDR3 has 15 amino acids. The germline V gene encodes CDR1 SGHDN and CDR2 FVKESK. The CDR3 sequence is CASNLEGGGNQPQHF.

This sequence joins TRBV4-1 and TRBJ2-2; without DNA, the TCRdb call of TRBD1 cannot be checked. Germline V gene sequence: CDR1 MGHRA, CDR2 YSYEKL. The CDR3 has 17 residues. This CDR3 is CASSQTGTGGLAGELFF.